The clone carrying this T cell receptor beta chain was seen only a few times. Its antigen is as yet unknown. Since all of the isolated RNA was reverse transcribed, expressed TCRB transcripts were what got sequenced. The assay was immunoSEQ multiplex PCR, and TCRdb's table has in-frame clones only and misses some. The sample includes 850,000 to 900,000 clones, 17% seen only once; the top ten take about 0.025%. This sample is drawn from a study of beta chain features in type 1 diabetes. A single heparinised draw of about 120 mL on average was taken per donor. Germline loops: CDR1 SGHAT, CDR2 FQNNGV. The CDR3 totals 16 residues. The V end lost 5 bases, the J end lost 4 bases, and 18 bases lay between the germline ends. The study's findings and limits: Naive, central memory and regulatory TCRB repertoires appeared more similar among patients than healthy donors. Any HLA-type effect on TCRB rearrangement remained unresolved here.

The TCR was taken from a woman aged 18-29 years in good health. Sequencing was done on a sample of naive CD4+ T cells from blood. The rearrangement links TRBV11-2 to TRBJ2-4; the D gene is possibly TRBD2 (6 bases). In DNA form, the CDR3 reads TGTGCCAGCAGCGGAATTATCCGTGGGACTAAAAACATTCAGTACTTC. This sequence encodes CASSGIIRGTKNIQYF.